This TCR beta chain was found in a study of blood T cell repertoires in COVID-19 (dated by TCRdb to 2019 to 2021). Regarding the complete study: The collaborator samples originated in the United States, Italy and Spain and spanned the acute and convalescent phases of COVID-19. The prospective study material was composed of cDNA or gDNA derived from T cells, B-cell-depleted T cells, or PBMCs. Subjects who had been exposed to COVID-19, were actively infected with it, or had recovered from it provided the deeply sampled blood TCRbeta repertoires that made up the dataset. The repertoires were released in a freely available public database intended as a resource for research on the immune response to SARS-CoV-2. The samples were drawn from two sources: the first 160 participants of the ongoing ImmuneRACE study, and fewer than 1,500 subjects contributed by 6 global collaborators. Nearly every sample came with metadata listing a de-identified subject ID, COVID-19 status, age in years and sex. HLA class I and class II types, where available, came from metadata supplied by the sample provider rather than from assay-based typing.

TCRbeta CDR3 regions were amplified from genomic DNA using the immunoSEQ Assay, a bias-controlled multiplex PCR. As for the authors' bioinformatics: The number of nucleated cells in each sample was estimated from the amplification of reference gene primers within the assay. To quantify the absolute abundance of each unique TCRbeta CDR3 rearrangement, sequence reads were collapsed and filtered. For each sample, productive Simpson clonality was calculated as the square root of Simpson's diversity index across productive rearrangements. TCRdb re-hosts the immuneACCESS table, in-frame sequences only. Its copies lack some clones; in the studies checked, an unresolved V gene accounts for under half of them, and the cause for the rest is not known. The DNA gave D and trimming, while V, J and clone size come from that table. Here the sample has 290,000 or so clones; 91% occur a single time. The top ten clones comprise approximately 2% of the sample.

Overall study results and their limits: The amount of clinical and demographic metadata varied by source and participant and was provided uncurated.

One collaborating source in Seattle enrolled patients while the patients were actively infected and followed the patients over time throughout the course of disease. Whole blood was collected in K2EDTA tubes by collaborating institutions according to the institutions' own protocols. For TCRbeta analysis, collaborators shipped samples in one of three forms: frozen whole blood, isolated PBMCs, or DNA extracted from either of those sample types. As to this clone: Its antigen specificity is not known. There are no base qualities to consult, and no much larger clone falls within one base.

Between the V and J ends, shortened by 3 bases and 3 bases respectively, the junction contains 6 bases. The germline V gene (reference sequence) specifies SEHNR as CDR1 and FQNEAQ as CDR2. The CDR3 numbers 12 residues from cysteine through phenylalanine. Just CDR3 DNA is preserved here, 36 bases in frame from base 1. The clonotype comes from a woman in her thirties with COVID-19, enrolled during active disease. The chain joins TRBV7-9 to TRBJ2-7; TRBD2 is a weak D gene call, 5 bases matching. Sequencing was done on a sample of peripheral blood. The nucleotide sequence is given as TGTGCCAGCAGCTTCACTAGCTACGAGCAGTACTTC. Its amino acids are CASSFTSYEQYF.